This T cell receptor beta chain came from a study of response to subunit inactivated influenza vaccine. TCRdb re-called the RT-PCR reads through MiXCR, storing one row per CDR3 protein. Seen here are some 540,000 distinct CDR3 sequences, roughly 25% observed once, and the top ten hold under 3.5%. Germline V gene data show CDR1 as SEHNR and CDR2 as FQNEAQ (reference sequence). The length of the CDR3 is 14 residues. This clonotype came up many times. Relative to the germline gene, one junction end is altered; a read error may explain this. The same sample was also used in a study of T cells expressing NK-cell markers. That source adds: cDNA encoding TCR beta was synthesized via 5'RACE template switching incorporating UMIs. Obtained from sorted CD3+CD56+NKG2C+, CD3+CD56+NKG2C- and CD3+CD56-NKG2C+ T cells were the TCR beta repertoires. Dominant NKG2C+ clonotype frequencies of roughly 1.0-7.0% of CD8+ T cells were measured in over 5 donors. Dominance of the CD3+CD56-NKG2C+ fraction by these clonotypes also held in several donors.

The V and J genes are TRBV7-9 and TRBJ1-1; D is unresolved. The material was CD4+ T cells sorted from PBMCs, obtained 11 to 12 days after vaccination. The sequence derives from a man over 45 who received an inactivated influenza vaccine. The CDR3 region is CASSPGGLNTEAFF. The CDR3 DNA reads TGCGCCAGCAGCCCCGGCGGGTTGAACACTGAAGCTTTCTTT.